The clone carrying this T cell receptor beta chain appeared a few times. A much more abundant neighbour one base away suggests this may be a read error. The sample originates from a study of blood T cells in healthy people across ages. Trimming shortened V by 11 bases and J by 4 bases, and 15 bases separated the two germline ends. The V gene's germline CDR1 is ENHRY and CDR2 SYGVKD. The length of the CDR3 is 12 residues. Combining a sample-barcoded 5' primer with a J-beta primer mix, a second PCR ran for roughly 7 to 12 cycles. TCRdb reprocessed the 5' RACE reads with MiXCR, giving one entry per CDR3 protein. Of approximately 680,000 distinct CDR3 sequences listed, around 32% are singletons.

This TCR came from a woman of 80 years or more in good health. The sequenced material came from blood. The V and J genes are TRBV10-3 and TRBJ2-7; the D gene is possibly TRBD1 (6 bases). CDR3 amino acids: CAATGTTYEQYF. The DNA for the CDR3 is TGTGCCGCCACAGGGACAACGTACGAGCAGTACTTC.